This is a list of T cell receptor beta chains from one sample in a study of blood T cell repertoires in COVID-19. The table came from immunoSEQ multiplex PCR; TCRdb's copy has only in-frame clones and leaves some out. The sample carries about 250,000 clones, roughly nine tenths recorded once. Specimen: PBMCs or T cells enriched from blood (not recorded which). The origin of the receptors is a woman in her 30s with acute COVID-19. Both conserved end residues are part of each CDR3. D genes are given only for firm matches. Only part of the rows carry a size: once, few, many, or a class if the clone is expanded.

j_gene	v_gene	d_gene	abundance	len	CDR3aa	CDR3nt
TRBJ2-7	TRBV11-2	TRBD1	once	17	CASSLDVRGQQLYEQYF	TGTGCCAGCAGCTTAGATGTACGGGGACAGCAGTTATACGAGCAGTACTTC
TRBJ1-2	TRBV6-1	TRBD1	.	14	CASSEAGTVDGYTF	TGTGCCAGCAGTGAAGCCGGGACAGTGGATGGCTACACCTTC
TRBJ2-7	TRBV7-9	TRBD1	.	14	CASSFRDRSYEQYF	TGTGCCAGCAGCTTCCGGGACAGAAGCTACGAGCAGTACTTC
TRBJ2-5	TRBV7-6	TRBD2	.	16	CASSSAPGLAEETQYF	TGTGCCAGCAGCTCAGCTCCGGGACTAGCGGAAGAGACCCAGTACTTC
TRBJ1-2	TRBV28	.	.	15	CASSLGAGVNYGYTF	TGTGCCAGCAGTTTAGGGGCAGGGGTTAACTATGGCTACACCTTC
TRBJ2-5	TRBV3-1/TRBV3-2	.	.	13	CASSRLAEETQYF	TGTGCCAGCAGCCGTTTAGCAGAAGAGACCCAGTACTTC
TRBJ2-5	TRBV28	TRBD2	.	14	CASRPGLAGETQYF	TGTGCCAGCAGACCGGGACTAGCGGGTGAGACCCAGTACTTC
TRBJ1-3	TRBV4-2	.	.	16	CASSQDRGASGNTIYF	TGTGCCAGCAGCCAAGATCGCGGGGCCTCTGGAAACACCATATATTTT
TRBJ1-2	TRBV7-8	TRBD1	few	18	CASSLRTPGQLFNYGYTF	TGTGCCAGCAGCTTACGCACCCCGGGACAGCTTTTTAACTATGGCTACACCTTC
TRBJ2-3	TRBV2	.	.	15	CASSEFTPSTDTQYF	TGTGCCAGCAGTGAATTCACACCTAGCACAGATACGCAGTATTTT
TRBJ1-2	TRBV7-9	.	.	14	CASSDMEEIDGYTF	TGTGCCAGCAGCGATATGGAGGAAATCGATGGCTACACCTTC
TRBJ1-5	TRBV7-2	.	few	16	CASSPGGRSGNQPQHF	TGTGCCAGCAGCCCCGGGGGGAGGTCTGGCAATCAGCCCCAGCATTTT
TRBJ2-3	TRBV7-8	.	.	16	CASSFLGRGLQEYQYF	TGTGCCAGCAGCTTCCTCGGCAGGGGCCTTCAGGAATACCAGTATTTT
TRBJ1-6	TRBV7-3	TRBD1	.	15	CASSWDGTGNSPLHF	TGTGCCAGCAGCTGGGACGGGACAGGGAATTCACCCCTCCACTTT